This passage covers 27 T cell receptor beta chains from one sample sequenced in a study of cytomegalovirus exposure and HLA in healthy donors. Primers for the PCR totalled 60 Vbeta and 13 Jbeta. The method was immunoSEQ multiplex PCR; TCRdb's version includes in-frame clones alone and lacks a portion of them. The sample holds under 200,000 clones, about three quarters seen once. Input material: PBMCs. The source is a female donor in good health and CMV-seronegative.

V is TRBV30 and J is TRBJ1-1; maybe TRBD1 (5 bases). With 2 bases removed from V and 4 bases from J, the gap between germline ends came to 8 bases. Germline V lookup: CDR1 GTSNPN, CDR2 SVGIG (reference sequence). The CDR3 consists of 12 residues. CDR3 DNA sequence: TGTGCCTGGAGTTTAGGGGTCACTGAAGCTTTCTTT. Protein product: CAWSLGVTEAFF.

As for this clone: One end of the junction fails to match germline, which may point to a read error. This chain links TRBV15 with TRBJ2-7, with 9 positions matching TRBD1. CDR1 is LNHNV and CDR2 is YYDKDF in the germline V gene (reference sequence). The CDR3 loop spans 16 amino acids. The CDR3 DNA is TGTGCCACCAGCAGAGACCCGGGACAGGGATCCTCCGAGCAGTACTTC. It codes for CATSRDPGQGSSEQYF.

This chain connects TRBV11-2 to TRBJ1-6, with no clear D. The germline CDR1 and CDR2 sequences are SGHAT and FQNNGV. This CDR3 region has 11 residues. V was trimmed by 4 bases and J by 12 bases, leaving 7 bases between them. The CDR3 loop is CASSSGVPLHF. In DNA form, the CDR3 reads TGTGCCAGCAGCTCGGGTGTACCCCTCCACTTT.

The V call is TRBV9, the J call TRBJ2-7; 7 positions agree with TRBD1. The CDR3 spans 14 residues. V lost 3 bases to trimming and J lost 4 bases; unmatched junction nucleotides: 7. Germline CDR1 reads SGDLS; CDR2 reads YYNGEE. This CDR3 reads CASSAGQLEYEQYF. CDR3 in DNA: TGTGCCAGCAGCGCGGGACAGCTAGAATACGAGCAGTACTTC. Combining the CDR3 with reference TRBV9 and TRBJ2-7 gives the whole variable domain DSGVTQTPKHLITATGQRVTLRCSPRSGDLSVYWYQQSLDQGLQFLIQYYNGEERAKGNILERFSAQQFPDLHSELNLSSLELGDSALYFCASSAGQLEYEQYFGPGTRLTVT.

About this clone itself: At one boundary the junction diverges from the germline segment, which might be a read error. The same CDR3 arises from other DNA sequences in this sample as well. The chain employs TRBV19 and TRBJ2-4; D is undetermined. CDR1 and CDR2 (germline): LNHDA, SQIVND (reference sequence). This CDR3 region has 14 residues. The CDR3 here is CASSISGSPGIQYF. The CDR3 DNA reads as TGCGCCAGTAGTATCTCCGGGTCGCCGGGCATTCAGTACTTC.

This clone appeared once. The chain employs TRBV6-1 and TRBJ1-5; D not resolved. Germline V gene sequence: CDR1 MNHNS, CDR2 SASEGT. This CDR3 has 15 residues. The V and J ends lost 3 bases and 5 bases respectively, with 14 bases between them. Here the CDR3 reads CASSDVGGGYQPQHF. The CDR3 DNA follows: TGTGCCAGCAGTGATGTGGGCGGCGGGTATCAGCCCCAGCATTTT.

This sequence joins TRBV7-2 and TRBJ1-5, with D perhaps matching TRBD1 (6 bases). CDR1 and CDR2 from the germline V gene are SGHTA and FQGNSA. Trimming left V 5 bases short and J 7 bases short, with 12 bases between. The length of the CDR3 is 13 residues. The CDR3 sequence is CASSVQGNQPQHF. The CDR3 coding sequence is TGTGCCAGCAGCGTCCAGGGGAACCAGCCCCAGCATTTT.

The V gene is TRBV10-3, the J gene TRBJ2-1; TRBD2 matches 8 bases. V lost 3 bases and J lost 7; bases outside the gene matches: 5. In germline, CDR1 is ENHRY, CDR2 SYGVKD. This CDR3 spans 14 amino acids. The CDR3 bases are TGTGCCATCAGTGACCGGGAGGGCCGTAATGAGCAGTTCTTC. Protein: CAISDREGRNEQFF.

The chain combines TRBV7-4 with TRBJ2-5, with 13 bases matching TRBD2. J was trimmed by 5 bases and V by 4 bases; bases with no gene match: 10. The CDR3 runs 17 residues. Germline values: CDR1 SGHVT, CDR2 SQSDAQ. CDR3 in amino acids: CASSYPGLAGAEETQYF. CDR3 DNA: TGTGCCAGCAGCTACCCAGGACTAGCGGGAGCTGAGGAGACCCAGTACTTC.

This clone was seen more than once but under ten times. The CDR3: CAGEETQYF. The CDR3 DNA follows: TGTGCCGGAGAAGAGACCCAGTACTTC. The chain joins TRBV7-9 to TRBJ2-5; D is uncertain. Germline-derived CDR1 and CDR2 are SEHNR and FQNEAQ (reference sequence). The CDR3 loop spans 9 amino acids. The V end was cut by 11 bases, the J end by 3 bases, with 4 bases between.

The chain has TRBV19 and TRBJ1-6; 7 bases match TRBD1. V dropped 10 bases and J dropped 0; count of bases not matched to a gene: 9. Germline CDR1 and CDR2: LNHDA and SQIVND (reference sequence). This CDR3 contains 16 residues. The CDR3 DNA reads TGTGCCACCCGAGGGGGCTTGAGCTCCTATAATTCACCCCTCCACTTT. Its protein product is CATRGGLSSYNSPLHF.

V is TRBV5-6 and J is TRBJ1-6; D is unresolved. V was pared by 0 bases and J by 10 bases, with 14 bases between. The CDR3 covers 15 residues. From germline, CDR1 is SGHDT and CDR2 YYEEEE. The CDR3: CASSLASLSWSPLHF. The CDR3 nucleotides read TGTGCCAGCAGCTTGGCCTCCTTAAGCTGGTCACCCCTCCACTTT.

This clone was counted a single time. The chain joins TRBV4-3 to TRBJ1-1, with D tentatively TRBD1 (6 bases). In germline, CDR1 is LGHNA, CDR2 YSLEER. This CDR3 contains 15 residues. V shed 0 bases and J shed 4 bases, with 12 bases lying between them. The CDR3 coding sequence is TGCGCCAGCAGCCAAGATGGGGGGGCCGTCACTGAAGCTTTCTTT. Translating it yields CASSQDGGAVTEAFF.

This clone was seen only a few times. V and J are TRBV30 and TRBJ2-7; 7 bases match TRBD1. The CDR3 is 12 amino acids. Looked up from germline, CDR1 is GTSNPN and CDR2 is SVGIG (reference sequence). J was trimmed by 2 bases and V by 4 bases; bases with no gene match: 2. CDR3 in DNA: TGTGCCTGGACGACAGGGACCTACGAGCAGTACTTC. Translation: CAWTTGTYEQYF.

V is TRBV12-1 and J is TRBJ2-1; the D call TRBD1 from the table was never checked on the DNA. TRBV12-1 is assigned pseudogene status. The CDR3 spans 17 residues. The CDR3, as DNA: TGTGCCAGCAGCCGGAGTGGTGGGGGCGCCGTCTACAATGAGCAGTTCTTC. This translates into CASSRSGGGAVYNEQFF.

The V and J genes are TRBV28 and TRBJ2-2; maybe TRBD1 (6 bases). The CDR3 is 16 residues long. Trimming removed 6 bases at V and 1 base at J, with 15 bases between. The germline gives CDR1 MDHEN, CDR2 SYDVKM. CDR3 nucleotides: TGTGCCAGCAGCTTGATCACAGGGATGAACACCGGGGAGCTGTTTTTT. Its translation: CASSLITGMNTGELFF.

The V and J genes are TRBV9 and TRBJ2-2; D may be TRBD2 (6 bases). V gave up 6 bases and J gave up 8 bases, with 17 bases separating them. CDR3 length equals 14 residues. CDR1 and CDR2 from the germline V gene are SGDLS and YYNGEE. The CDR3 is CASNKRARGGELFF. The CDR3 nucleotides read TGTGCCAGCAATAAGCGGGCCCGAGGGGGGGAGCTGTTTTTT.

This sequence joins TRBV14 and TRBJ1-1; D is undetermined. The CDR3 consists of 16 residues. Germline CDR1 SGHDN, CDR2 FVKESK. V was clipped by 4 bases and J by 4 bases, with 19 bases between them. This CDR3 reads CASSLEPPGIGTEAFF. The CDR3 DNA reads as TGTGCCAGCAGCCTCGAGCCCCCGGGGATCGGCACTGAAGCTTTCTTT.

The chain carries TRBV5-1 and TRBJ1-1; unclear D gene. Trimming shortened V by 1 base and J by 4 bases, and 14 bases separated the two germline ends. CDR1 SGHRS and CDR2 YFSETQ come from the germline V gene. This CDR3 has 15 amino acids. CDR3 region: CASSLPRETTTEAFF. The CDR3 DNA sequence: TGCGCCAGCAGCTTGCCGCGGGAAACTACCACTGAAGCTTTCTTT.

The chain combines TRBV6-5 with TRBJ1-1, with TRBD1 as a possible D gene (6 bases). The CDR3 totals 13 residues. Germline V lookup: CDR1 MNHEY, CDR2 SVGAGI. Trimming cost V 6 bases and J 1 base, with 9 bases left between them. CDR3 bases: TGTGCCAGCAGGCTACAGGGGAACACTGAAGCTTTCTTT. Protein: CASRLQGNTEAFF.

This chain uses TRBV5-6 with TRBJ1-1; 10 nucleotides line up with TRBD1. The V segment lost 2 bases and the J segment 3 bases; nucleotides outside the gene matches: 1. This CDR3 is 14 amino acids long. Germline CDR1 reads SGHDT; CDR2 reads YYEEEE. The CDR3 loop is CASSFGQGDTEAFF. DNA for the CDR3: TGTGCCAGCAGCTTTGGACAGGGGGACACTGAAGCTTTCTTT.

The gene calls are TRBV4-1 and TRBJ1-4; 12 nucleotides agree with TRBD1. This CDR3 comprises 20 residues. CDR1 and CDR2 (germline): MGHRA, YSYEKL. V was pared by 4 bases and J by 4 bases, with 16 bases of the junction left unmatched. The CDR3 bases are TGCGCCAGCAGCCTTCCTAGGGCGGGGGACAGGGGGCACAGTAATGAAAAACTGTTTTTT. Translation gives CASSLPRAGDRGHSNEKLFF.

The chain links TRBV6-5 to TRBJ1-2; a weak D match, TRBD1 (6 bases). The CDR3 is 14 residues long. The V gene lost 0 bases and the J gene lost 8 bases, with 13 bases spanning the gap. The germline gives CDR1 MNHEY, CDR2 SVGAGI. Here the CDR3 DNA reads TGTGCCAGCAGTTACTCGACCGAGGGACACGGCTACACCTTC. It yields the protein CASSYSTEGHGYTF.

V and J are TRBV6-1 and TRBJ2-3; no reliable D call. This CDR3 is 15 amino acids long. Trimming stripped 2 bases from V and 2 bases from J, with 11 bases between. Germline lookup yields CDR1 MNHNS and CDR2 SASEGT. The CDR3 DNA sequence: TGTGCCAGCAGTGAATGGGCGACACCCACAGATACGCAGTATTTT. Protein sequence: CASSEWATPTDTQYF.

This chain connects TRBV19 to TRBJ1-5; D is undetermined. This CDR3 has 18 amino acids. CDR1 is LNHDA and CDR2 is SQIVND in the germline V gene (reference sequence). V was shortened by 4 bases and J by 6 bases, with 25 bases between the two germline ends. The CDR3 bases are TGTGCCAGTAGTAGGAGTCCGGCGGGAGAGGCACGTAGTCAGCCCCAGCATTTT. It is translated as CASSRSPAGEARSQPQHF.

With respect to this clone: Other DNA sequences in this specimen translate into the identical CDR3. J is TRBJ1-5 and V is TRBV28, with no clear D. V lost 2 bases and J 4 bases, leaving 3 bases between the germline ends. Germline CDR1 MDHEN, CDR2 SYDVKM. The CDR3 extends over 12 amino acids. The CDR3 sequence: CASSLLNQPQHF. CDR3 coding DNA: TGTGCCAGCAGTTTACTTAATCAGCCCCAGCATTTT.

CDR3 in amino acids: CASSPGGRVPHEQYF. The DNA for the CDR3 is TGCGCCAGCAGCCCCGGCGGCAGGGTTCCCCACGAGCAGTACTTC. V usage is TRBV5-1 and J usage is TRBJ2-7; tentatively, D is TRBD1 (5 bases). Trimming pared 4 bases from V and 5 bases from J, leaving 19 bases between. Germline CDR1 and CDR2: SGHRS and YFSETQ. The CDR3 runs 15 residues.